This is a list of T cell receptor beta chains from one sample in a study of T cells of healthy individuals. TCRdb reprocessed the 5' RACE reads via MiXCR and lists one record per CDR3 protein. Here the sample spans 95,000 to 100,000 distinct CDR3 sequences, approximately 16% being singletons. The receptors come from a human donor in good health. CDR3s leave out the opening cysteine and the closing phenylalanine or tryptophan. The D gene is left open where the match is weak. Expanded clones get a size class; other rows say once, few or many, or leave the size out.

v_call,j_call,clone_size,d_call,cdr3_aa
TRBV29-1,TRBJ2-3,many,TRBD2,SVDGLLAGNTDTQY
TRBV28,TRBJ2-5,NA,NA,ASSPGRLGRGTQETQY
TRBV5-1,TRBJ1-2,NA,NA,ASSLGRDYGYT
TRBV5-1,TRBJ2-7,many,NA,ASTGHAYDEQY
TRBV6-5,TRBJ1-1,few,NA,ASSYSGPLAEAF
TRBV4-1,TRBJ2-1,many,NA,ASSPRPRDEQF
TRBV28,TRBJ2-7,few,TRBD1,ASTPGQGIINEQY
TRBV20-1,TRBJ1-1,NA,NA,SARQVNTEAF
TRBV2,TRBJ1-1,few,TRBD1,ASRDRTGVTEAF
TRBV29-1,TRBJ2-1,NA,TRBD1,SEWTGGFNEQF
TRBV7-2,TRBJ2-3,many,NA,ASSFERADTQY
TRBV29-1,TRBJ2-7,few,NA,SVYERNSYEQY
TRBV5-6,TRBJ1-2,many,NA,ASSAAGPAVGYT
TRBV28,TRBJ2-3,NA,NA,ASSPRTATSTDTQY
TRBV5-6,TRBJ2-1,few,TRBD2,ASSKAGTRSYNEQF
TRBV4-1,TRBJ2-1,NA,NA,ASSQQGHFNEQF
TRBV4-1,TRBJ2-3,NA,TRBD2,ASSQAPTSGTSDTQY
TRBV6-4,TRBJ2-3,few,TRBD2,ASSDFREGDTQY
TRBV7-2,TRBJ2-2,few,NA,ASSSSPNTSSPNTGELF
TRBV29-1,TRBJ1-4,NA,NA,SVMVRRGEKLF
TRBV28,TRBJ1-1,many,NA,ASGGVTLSLNTEAF
TRBV20-1,TRBJ2-3,many,NA,SARRSGTTDTQY
TRBV15,TRBJ2-1,few,TRBD2,ATSRKTAGVEQF
TRBV29-1,TRBJ1-1,many,NA,SVRTGPPNTEAF
TRBV27,TRBJ1-4,few,NA,ASSSRGANEKLF
TRBV5-1,TRBJ1-1,NA,NA,ASSLVQVNTEAF
TRBV20-1,TRBJ2-5,few,NA,SARVGGKETQY